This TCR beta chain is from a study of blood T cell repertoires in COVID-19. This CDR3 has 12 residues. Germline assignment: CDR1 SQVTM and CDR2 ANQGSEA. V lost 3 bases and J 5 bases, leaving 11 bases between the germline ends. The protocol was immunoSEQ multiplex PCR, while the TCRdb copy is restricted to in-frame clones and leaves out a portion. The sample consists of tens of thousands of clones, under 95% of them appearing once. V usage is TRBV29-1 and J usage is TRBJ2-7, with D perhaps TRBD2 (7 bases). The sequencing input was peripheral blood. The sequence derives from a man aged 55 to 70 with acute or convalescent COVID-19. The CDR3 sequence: CSVDEGGDEQYF. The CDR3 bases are TGCAGCGTTGACGAGGGGGGGGACGAGCAGTACTTC.